This T cell receptor beta chain derives from a study of monozygotic twins with inflammatory bowel disease. Study-wide findings and caveats: Twins with IBD had fewer clonotypes in common with others than healthy twins, particularly during disease activity.

UMIs that had a 6-nucleotide sample barcode were put in using template switching. Nested amplification of TCRalpha and TCRbeta cDNA involved two PCRs of around 15 and 10 cycles. Reanalyzing the 5' RACE reads, TCRdb keeps one entry per CDR3 protein, without DNA. This table lists approximately 140,000 distinct CDR3 sequences. With regard to this clonotype: Its target is not known.

Collection yielded around 2.7 ml of blood per donor. Germline V gene lookup returns CDR1 SGHNT and CDR2 YYREEE (reference sequence). This CDR3 spans 11 amino acids. This receptor was obtained from a human donor with ulcerative colitis or Crohn's disease, or a healthy co-twin of an affected twin (not recorded which). The V call is TRBV5-4, the J call TRBJ2-3. The sequenced sample consisted of blood. CDR3 sequence: CASRMADTQYF. The complete variable domain, with remaining parts taken from reference TRBV5-4 and TRBJ2-3, reads ETGVTQSPTHLIKTRGQQVTLRCSSQSGHNTVSWYQQALGQGPQFIFQYYREEENGRGNFPPRFSGLQFPNYSSELNVNALELDDSALYLCASRMADTQYFGPGTRLTVL.